The rows below give T cell receptor beta chains drawn from one sample of a study of identifying expanded T cells in peripheral blood. The method was immunoSEQ multiplex PCR; TCRdb's version includes in-frame clones alone and lacks a portion of them. The sample has about 110,000 clones, 88% seen once. Input material: blood. These receptor sequences come from a person aged 18 to 70 in good health. Both conserved end residues are part of each CDR3. D genes are given only for firm matches. The size entry is marked missing in some rows and otherwise reads once, few, many or a size class.

size,V,D,J,length,DNA,CDR3
once,TRBV2,-,TRBJ2-5,14,TGTGCCAGCATCCCCGGAGGGCGGGTGGGGACCCAGTACTTC,CASIPGGRVGTQYF
-,TRBV2,-,TRBJ1-2,13,TGTGCCGGAAAGGAGGGGGGCTTGGGTGGCTACACCTTC,CAGKEGGLGGYTF
-,TRBV13,-,TRBJ2-7,14,TGTGCCAGCAGCCCCCGGACGGGCTCCTACGAGCAGTACTTC,CASSPRTGSYEQYF
-,TRBV28,-,TRBJ2-7,16,TGTGCCAGCAGCCTAAAGGTCTATGGAGCGGCCTACGAGCAGTACTTC,CASSLKVYGAAYEQYF
-,TRBV9,-,TRBJ2-3,15,TGTGCCAGCAGCGTTTGGCCTAGCGGCACAGATACGCAGTATTTT,CASSVWPSGTDTQYF
-,TRBV29-1,-,TRBJ2-1,11,TGCAGCGTTCCGGGGGCAGGGGAGCAGTTCTTC,CSVPGAGEQFF
-,TRBV11-2,TRBD2,TRBJ2-4,14,TGTGCCAGCAGGAACTCCGGGACTATCGGCATTCAGTACTTC,CASRNSGTIGIQYF
-,TRBV7-9,-,TRBJ2-3,15,TGTGCCAGCAGCTTGGGGTCTAGCGGCACAGATACGCAGTATTTT,CASSLGSSGTDTQYF
-,TRBV29-1,-,TRBJ2-4,12,TGCAGCGTATATAGGGGCGGCGGCATTCAGTACTTC,CSVYRGGGIQYF
-,TRBV5-1,-,TRBJ2-3,15,TGCGCCAGCAGCTTGGAGTCGGGTCATTCAGATACGCAGTATTTT,CASSLESGHSDTQYF
-,TRBV5-6,-,TRBJ1-2,17,TGTGCCAGCACCCAGGGTAGGGGGACGACCGAGGGGTATGGCTACACCTTC,CASTQGRGTTEGYGYTF
-,TRBV18,-,TRBJ1-3,16,TGTGCCAGCTCACCACCAGACAGCCGCCCTGGAAACACCATATATTTT,CASSPPDSRPGNTIYF
-,TRBV19,-,TRBJ1-3,19,TGTGCCAGTAGTATAGTCTCCCTCTTACAAGGACGAAAAGGAAACACCATATATTTT,CASSIVSLLQGRKGNTIYF
-,TRBV6-5,-,TRBJ2-2,12,TGTGCCAGCAGTTACTCTGGCGGGGAGCTGTTTTTT,CASSYSGGELFF
-,TRBV2,-,TRBJ1-1,13,TGTGCCAGCAGTAAACAGGGAAACACTGAAGCTTTCTTT,CASSKQGNTEAFF
-,TRBV19,-,TRBJ2-4,12,TGTGCCAGTGAAAACAGGGAAAACATTCAGTACTTC,CASENRENIQYF
-,TRBV6-1,-,TRBJ2-5,13,TGTGCCAGCAGGAAGGATTCTCAAGAGACCCAGTACTTC,CASRKDSQETQYF
-,TRBV7-8,-,TRBJ1-1,13,TGTGCCAGCAGCCTCAGGGGAGGCACTGAAGCTTTCTTT,CASSLRGGTEAFF